These T cell receptor beta chains were read from a single sample in a study of blood T cell repertoires in COVID-19. Some clones are missing from TCRdb's copy, which holds only in-frame ones; the method was immunoSEQ multiplex PCR. The sample has around 320,000 clones, roughly 90% seen once; the top ten hold over 8.5%. Material for sequencing was peripheral blood. Receptors were obtained from a woman in her 30s with COVID-19, enrolled during active disease. CDR3s include the opening cysteine and the closing phenylalanine or tryptophan. D genes are given only for firm matches. Expanded clones get a size class; other rows say once, few or many, or leave the size out.

abundance: .; d_gene: .; v_gene: TRBV3-1/TRBV3-2; j_gene: TRBJ2-3; CDR3aa: CASSLKASTDTQYF; CDR3nt: TGTGCCAGCAGCCTAAAAGCGTCAACTGATACGCAGTATTTT
abundance: once; d_gene: .; v_gene: TRBV24-1; j_gene: TRBJ2-1; CDR3aa: CATSPDWGDEQFF; CDR3nt: TGTGCCACCAGTCCTGACTGGGGCGATGAGCAGTTCTTC
abundance: .; d_gene: .; v_gene: TRBV12-3/TRBV12-4; j_gene: TRBJ1-1; CDR3aa: CASAWGATAFF; CDR3nt: TGTGCCAGCGCATGGGGCGCGACAGCTTTCTTT
abundance: .; d_gene: .; v_gene: TRBV10-2; j_gene: TRBJ1-5; CDR3aa: CASRGGPSNQPQHF; CDR3nt: TGCGCCAGCAGGGGAGGGCCTAGCAATCAGCCCCAGCATTTT
abundance: .; d_gene: TRBD2; v_gene: TRBV3-1/TRBV3-2; j_gene: TRBJ2-5; CDR3aa: CASSRRVAGDQETQYF; CDR3nt: TGTGCCAGCAGCCGCCGGGTAGCGGGGGATCAAGAGACCCAGTACTTC
abundance: .; d_gene: .; v_gene: TRBV12-3/TRBV12-4; j_gene: TRBJ1-2; CDR3aa: CASSSRGADGYTF; CDR3nt: TGTGCCAGCAGTTCACGGGGGGCTGATGGCTACACCTTC
abundance: once; d_gene: TRBD2; v_gene: TRBV4-1; j_gene: TRBJ2-3; CDR3aa: CASRRLAGDTDTQYF; CDR3nt: TGCGCCAGCCGCCGGCTAGCGGGGGACACAGATACGCAGTATTTT
abundance: .; d_gene: .; v_gene: TRBV27; j_gene: TRBJ1-1; CDR3aa: CASSFSVVGRAFF; CDR3nt: TGTGCCAGCAGTTTCTCGGTCGTCGGGAGAGCTTTCTTT
abundance: .; d_gene: TRBD2; v_gene: TRBV2; j_gene: TRBJ2-3; CDR3aa: CASSELLAGVGMDTQYF; CDR3nt: TGTGCCAGCAGTGAATTACTAGCGGGGGTGGGTATGGATACGCAGTATTTT
abundance: .; d_gene: TRBD1; v_gene: TRBV6-5; j_gene: TRBJ2-7; CDR3aa: CASRTGGLEQYF; CDR3nt: TGTGCCAGCCGGACAGGGGGGCTCGAGCAGTACTTC
abundance: few; d_gene: .; v_gene: TRBV4-1; j_gene: TRBJ1-5; CDR3aa: CASSQAPGSNQPQHF; CDR3nt: TGCGCCAGCAGCCAAGCCCCAGGGAGCAATCAGCCCCAGCATTTT
abundance: .; d_gene: TRBD2; v_gene: TRBV4-2; j_gene: TRBJ2-5; CDR3aa: CASSLLSSGGAGQETQYF; CDR3nt: TGTGCCAGCAGCCTCCTGTCGAGCGGGGGGGCCGGCCAAGAGACCCAGTACTTC
abundance: .; d_gene: TRBD1; v_gene: TRBV7-8; j_gene: TRBJ1-2; CDR3aa: CASSLSGGFYGYTF; CDR3nt: TGTGCCAGCAGCTTATCAGGGGGCTTCTATGGCTACACCTTC
abundance: .; d_gene: .; v_gene: TRBV5-1; j_gene: TRBJ2-7; CDR3aa: CASSLAGRTYEQYF; CDR3nt: TGCGCCAGCAGCTTGGCTGGCCGTACCTACGAGCAGTACTTC
abundance: once; d_gene: .; v_gene: TRBV27; j_gene: TRBJ2-2; CDR3aa: CASSLFGVGETGELFF; CDR3nt: TGTGCCAGCAGTTTATTTGGTGTCGGGGAGACCGGGGAGCTGTTTTTT
abundance: .; d_gene: TRBD1; v_gene: TRBV4-1; j_gene: TRBJ2-7; CDR3aa: CASREQGVPSYEQYF; CDR3nt: TGCGCCAGCAGGGAACAGGGGGTGCCCTCCTACGAGCAGTACTTC
abundance: .; d_gene: .; v_gene: TRBV12-3/TRBV12-4; j_gene: TRBJ2-1; CDR3aa: CASSLEGWNEQFF; CDR3nt: TGTGCCAGCAGTTTAGAGGGGTGGAATGAGCAGTTCTTC
abundance: once; d_gene: TRBD1; v_gene: TRBV24-1; j_gene: TRBJ1-2; CDR3aa: CATSDRNRGGYTF; CDR3nt: TGTGCCACCAGTGACCGGAACAGGGGCGGCTACACCTTC
abundance: .; d_gene: .; v_gene: TRBV20-1; j_gene: TRBJ1-5; CDR3aa: CSASRGAGNQPQHF; CDR3nt: TGCAGTGCTAGTAGGGGTGCAGGCAATCAGCCCCAGCATTTT
abundance: .; d_gene: .; v_gene: TRBV11-2; j_gene: TRBJ1-2; CDR3aa: CASSSYYGYTF; CDR3nt: TGTGCCAGCAGCTCGTACTATGGCTACACCTTC
abundance: .; d_gene: .; v_gene: TRBV5-4; j_gene: TRBJ2-2; CDR3aa: CASSPDGAGELFF; CDR3nt: TGTGCCAGCAGTCCCGACGGAGCCGGGGAGCTGTTTTTT
abundance: .; d_gene: .; v_gene: TRBV5-6; j_gene: TRBJ1-2; CDR3aa: CASSLLFLGYTF; CDR3nt: TGTGCCAGCAGCTTGCTTTTTTTGGGCTACACCTTC
abundance: .; d_gene: .; v_gene: TRBV2; j_gene: TRBJ1-1; CDR3aa: CASLRSSRDTFF; CDR3nt: TGTGCCAGCCTTCGTTCCTCACGGGATACTTTCTTT
abundance: .; d_gene: TRBD1; v_gene: TRBV29-1; j_gene: TRBJ1-2; CDR3aa: CSVEEGTGRNSF; CDR3nt: TGCAGCGTTGAAGAAGGGACAGGGCGTAACTCCTTC
abundance: .; d_gene: .; v_gene: TRBV4-1; j_gene: TRBJ2-3; CDR3aa: CASSQPQDSSPDTQYF; CDR3nt: TGCGCCAGCAGCCAACCACAGGACAGTAGCCCAGATACGCAGTATTTT
abundance: .; d_gene: .; v_gene: TRBV9; j_gene: TRBJ2-1; CDR3aa: CASSPGLYNEQFF; CDR3nt: TGTGCCAGCAGCCCGGGACTTTACAATGAGCAGTTCTTC
abundance: .; d_gene: .; v_gene: TRBV7-2; j_gene: TRBJ1-2; CDR3aa: CASSIPGLEYGYTF; CDR3nt: TGTGCCAGCAGCATACCAGGGCTCGAGTATGGCTACACCTTC
abundance: .; d_gene: .; v_gene: TRBV14; j_gene: TRBJ2-5; CDR3aa: CASSQDLQETQYF; CDR3nt: TGTGCCAGCAGCCAAGATCTACAAGAGACCCAGTACTTC
abundance: .; d_gene: .; v_gene: TRBV30; j_gene: TRBJ1-1; CDR3aa: CAWSRDMVGTEAFF; CDR3nt: TGTGCCTGGAGCCGGGACATGGTGGGTACTGAAGCTTTCTTT
abundance: .; d_gene: TRBD1; v_gene: TRBV5-1; j_gene: TRBJ2-2; CDR3aa: CASRSTGTGELFF; CDR3nt: TGCGCCAGCAGATCGACAGGGACCGGGGAGCTGTTTTTT
abundance: .; d_gene: TRBD1; v_gene: TRBV19; j_gene: TRBJ1-3; CDR3aa: CASSMTGWSGNTIYF; CDR3nt: TGTGCCAGTAGTATGACAGGGTGGTCTGGAAACACCATATATTTT
abundance: few; d_gene: .; v_gene: TRBV9; j_gene: TRBJ1-4; CDR3aa: CASSGAAYEKLFF; CDR3nt: TGTGCCAGCAGCGGGGCAGCTTATGAAAAACTGTTTTTT
abundance: .; d_gene: .; v_gene: TRBV3-1/TRBV3-2; j_gene: TRBJ2-3; CDR3aa: CASSQSFIPDTQYF; CDR3nt: TGTGCCAGCAGCCAGAGCTTCATTCCAGATACGCAGTATTTT
abundance: few; d_gene: TRBD2; v_gene: TRBV11-2; j_gene: TRBJ2-1; CDR3aa: CASSLTMKSGGSYNEQFF; CDR3nt: TGTGCCAGCAGCTTGACCATGAAAAGCGGGGGCTCCTACAATGAGCAGTTCTTC
abundance: once; d_gene: TRBD1; v_gene: TRBV5-6; j_gene: TRBJ2-5; CDR3aa: CASSQGQGFQEIQYF; CDR3nt: TGTGCCAGCAGCCAAGGACAGGGCTTCCAAGAGATCCAGTACTTC